One and the same sample provided the 16 T cell receptor beta chains below, sequenced in a study of shared clonotypes between healthy human individuals. Positive CCR7 selection of CD45RO-negative cells yielded the naive CD8 cells, and terminally differentiated effector memory CD45RA+ cells were excluded. Some clones are missing from TCRdb's copy, which holds only in-frame ones; the method was immunoSEQ multiplex PCR. The sample holds about 580,000 clones, 98% seen once. The specimen sequenced was naive CD8+ T cells sorted from blood. The source of these receptors is a young man in good health.

V gene TRBV5-4 combines with J gene TRBJ2-7; TRBD1 matches at 7 bases. V lost 4 bases, J lost 2 bases, and 6 bases stayed unmatched. Germline assignment: CDR1 SGHNT and CDR2 YYREEE (reference sequence). The CDR3 length is 14 residues. CDR3 nucleotides: TGTGCCAGCAGCCTATATCAGGGGGCCTACGAGCAGTACTTC. Translation gives CASSLYQGAYEQYF.

This rearrangement joins TRBV11-2 to TRBJ2-3, with D tentatively TRBD1 (5 bases). Deletions cut 3 bases from V and 4 bases from J, with 17 bases between. The CDR3 contains 16 residues. The germline gives CDR1 SGHAT, CDR2 FQNNGV. The DNA for the CDR3 is TGTGCCAGCAGCTTGACAGTCACCCTTGTGGCAGATACGCAGTATTTT. As protein: CASSLTVTLVADTQYF.

V gene TRBV19 combines with J gene TRBJ1-5; D might be TRBD1 (5 bases). Looked up from germline, CDR1 is LNHDA and CDR2 is SQIVND (reference sequence). The V and J ends lost 3 bases and 0 bases respectively, with 6 bases between them. The CDR3 sequence is 14 residues long. This CDR3 is CASSMTDSNQPQHF. As DNA, the CDR3 is TGTGCCAGTAGTATGACAGATAGCAATCAGCCCCAGCATTTT.

This sequence joins TRBV7-3 and TRBJ2-7; D may be TRBD1 (5 bases). This CDR3 has 13 residues. The germline V gene encodes CDR1 SGHTA and CDR2 FQGTGA. V shed 0 bases and J shed 6 bases, with 9 bases lying between them. CDR3 region: CASSLTVGAEQYF. In DNA, the CDR3 is TGTGCCAGCAGCTTAACGGTAGGGGCCGAGCAGTACTTC.

This clone was seen a single time. Additional DNA sequences in this sample encode the identical CDR3. The chain employs TRBV6-4 and TRBJ2-3; unclear D gene. Trimming removed 0 bases at V and 0 bases at J, with 7 bases between. The CDR3 is 15 amino acids. Per the germline V gene, CDR1 is MRHNA and CDR2 is SNTAGT. CDR3 sequence: CASSDSPASTDTQYF. Here the CDR3 DNA reads TGTGCCAGCAGTGACTCGCCAGCTAGCACAGATACGCAGTATTTT.

This chain connects TRBV7-9 to TRBJ2-1; D unclear. This CDR3 is 14 amino acids long. Germline lookup yields CDR1 SEHNR and CDR2 FQNEAQ (reference sequence). Trimming stripped 4 bases from V and 0 bases from J, with 7 bases between. This CDR3 is CASSSDSSYNEQFF. CDR3 DNA: TGTGCCAGCAGCTCAGATTCCTCCTACAATGAGCAGTTCTTC.

The chain employs TRBV4-1 and TRBJ2-1; unclear D gene. Germline V gene lookup returns CDR1 MGHRA and CDR2 YSYEKL. Between the trimmed V and J ends, which lost 0 bases and 5 bases, there was a span of 8 bases. This CDR3 is 14 amino acids long. The CDR3 DNA reads TGCGCCAGCAGCCAAGATCCCGGCGACAATGAGCAGTTCTTC. This translates into CASSQDPGDNEQFF.

The J gene is TRBJ2-1, the V gene TRBV4-1, with 7 bases aligning to TRBD2. Germline V gene lookup returns CDR1 MGHRA and CDR2 YSYEKL. The CDR3 length is 13 residues. V shed 5 bases and J 9 bases; nucleotides not matched to a gene: 7. In nucleotides, the CDR3 is TGCGCCAGCAGCTCCCGATTAGCGGGTGAGCAGTTCTTC. It translates to CASSSRLAGEQFF.

The chain carries TRBV7-9 and TRBJ1-1; D is undetermined. V was clipped by 3 bases and J by 7 bases, with 3 bases between them. Germline V CDR1 and CDR2: SEHNR, FQNEAQ (reference sequence). The CDR3 is made up of 10 amino acids. CDR3 in amino acids: CASSFGEAFF. The CDR3 DNA follows: TGTGCCAGCAGCTTCGGTGAAGCTTTCTTT.

This clone was seen once. The rearrangement joins TRBV7-2 to TRBJ2-7; no clear D. The CDR3 contains 13 residues. In germline, CDR1 is SGHTA, CDR2 FQGNSA. Between the trimmed V and J ends, which lost 2 bases and 4 bases, there was a span of 9 bases. CDR3 sequence: CASSLFHGYEQYF. Written as DNA, the CDR3 is TGTGCCAGCAGCTTATTTCATGGTTACGAGCAGTACTTC. The complete variable domain, with remaining parts taken from reference TRBV7-2 and TRBJ2-7, reads GAGVSQSPSNKVTEKGKDVELRCDPISGHTALYWYRQSLGQGLEFLIYFQGNSAPDKSGLPSDRFSAERTGGSVSTLTIQRTQQEDSAVYLCASSLFHGYEQYFGPGTRLTVT.

V gene TRBV7-8 combines with J gene TRBJ2-1, with D hard to call. The CDR3 length is 15 residues. Trimming took 2 bases from V and 0 from J, leaving 8 bases between them. Germline V gene sequence: CDR1 SGHVS, CDR2 FQNEAQ. The DNA of the CDR3 is TGTGCCAGCAGCTTATATCGGGCCTCCTACAATGAGCAGTTCTTC. It encodes CASSLYRASYNEQFF.

The chain carries TRBV14 and TRBJ2-5; D possibly corresponds to TRBD2 (5 bases). The CDR3 is made up of 14 amino acids. Trimming removed 0 bases from V and 2 bases from J, with 7 bases in between. Germline CDR1 is SGHDN and CDR2 is FVKESK. In DNA, the CDR3 is TGTGCCAGCAGCCAAGACCGGAGGCAAGAGACCCAGTACTTC. The encoded protein is CASSQDRRQETQYF.

This clone was recorded only once. The chain employs TRBV6-5 and TRBJ2-7; a possible D gene is TRBD1 (6 bases). Trimming took 2 bases from V and 2 from J, leaving 10 bases between them. Germline assignment: CDR1 MNHEY and CDR2 SVGAGI. The CDR3 runs 14 residues. This CDR3 reads CASSYGTMTYEQYF. Written as DNA, the CDR3 is TGTGCCAGCAGTTACGGGACAATGACCTACGAGCAGTACTTC.

The V gene is TRBV5-5, the J gene TRBJ2-7; 9 nucleotides align to TRBD1. Germline V gene lookup returns CDR1 SGHKS and CDR2 YYEKEE (reference sequence). The CDR3 totals 13 residues. With V trimmed by 2 bases and J by 6 bases, 3 bases remained unmatched. Here the CDR3 DNA reads TGTGCCAGCAGCTTTGGGACAGGGCCCGAGCAGTACTTC. Residues: CASSFGTGPEQYF.

The V call is TRBV28, the J call TRBJ2-2; 7 positions match TRBD1. V gave up 4 bases and J gave up 4 bases; unmatched junction bases: 9. This CDR3 spans 16 amino acids. Germline V CDR1 and CDR2: MDHEN, SYDVKM. The CDR3 loop reads CASSWSQTGFTGELFF. The CDR3 DNA reads as TGTGCCAGCAGTTGGTCCCAGACAGGGTTCACCGGGGAGCTGTTTTTT.

The chain employs TRBV7-9 and TRBJ2-7; 8 positions match TRBD2. CDR3 length: 14 residues. With 3 bases clipped from V and 7 bases from J, the junction kept 8 bases outside the gene matches. Germline V CDR1 and CDR2: SEHNR, FQNEAQ (reference sequence). The CDR3 bases are TGTGCCAGCAGCTTCATCGCGGGAGGCCTGGAGCAGTACTTC. This translates into CASSFIAGGLEQYF.